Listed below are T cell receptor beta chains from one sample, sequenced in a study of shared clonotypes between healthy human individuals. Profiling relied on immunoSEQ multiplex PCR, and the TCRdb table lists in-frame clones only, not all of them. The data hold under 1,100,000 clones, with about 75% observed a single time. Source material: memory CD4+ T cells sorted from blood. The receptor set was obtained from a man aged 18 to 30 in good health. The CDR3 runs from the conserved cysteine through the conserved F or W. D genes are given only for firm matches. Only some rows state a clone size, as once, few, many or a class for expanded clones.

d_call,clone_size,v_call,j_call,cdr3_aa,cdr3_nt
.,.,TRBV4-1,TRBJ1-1,CASLPLQEGRVEAFF,TGCGCCAGTCTCCCACTGCAGGAGGGGCGGGTTGAAGCTTTCTTT
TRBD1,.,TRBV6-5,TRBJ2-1,CASSWTGVNNEQFF,TGTGCCAGCAGTTGGACAGGGGTTAACAATGAGCAGTTCTTC
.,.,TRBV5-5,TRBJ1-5,CASSSNTAQPQHF,TGTGCCAGCAGCTCCAACACCGCTCAGCCCCAGCATTTT
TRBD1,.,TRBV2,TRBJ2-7,CASSIGQGFRYEQYF,TGTGCCAGCAGTATCGGACAGGGGTTTCGCTACGAGCAGTACTTC
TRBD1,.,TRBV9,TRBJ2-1,CASSSLQGEFYNEQFF,TGTGCCAGCAGCAGCCTACAGGGGGAATTCTACAATGAGCAGTTCTTC
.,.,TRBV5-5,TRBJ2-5,CASSLTTTYQETQYF,TGTGCCAGCAGCTTGACTACGACGTACCAAGAGACCCAGTACTTC
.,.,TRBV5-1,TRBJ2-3,CASSLNSGTGTDTQYF,TGCGCCAGCAGCTTGAATAGCGGCACAGGCACAGATACGCAGTATTTT
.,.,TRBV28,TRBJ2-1,CASSNAGANEQFF,TGTGCCAGCAGTAATGCAGGAGCCAATGAGCAGTTCTTC
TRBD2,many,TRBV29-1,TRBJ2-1,CSVEAWLAGTNEQFF,TGCAGCGTTGAAGCTTGGCTAGCGGGGACCAATGAGCAGTTCTTC
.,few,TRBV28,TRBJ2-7,CASSTVRGEQYF,TGTGCCAGCAGTACTGTGCGGGGCGAGCAGTACTTC
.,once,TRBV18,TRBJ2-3,CASSQFSGTSSDTQYF,TGTGCCAGCTCACAATTTTCCGGGACTTCCTCCGATACGCAGTATTTT
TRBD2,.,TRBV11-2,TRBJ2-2,CASSGLAGTAPGELFF,TGTGCCAGCAGCGGACTAGCGGGAACCGCCCCCGGGGAGCTGTTTTTT
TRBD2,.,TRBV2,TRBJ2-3,CASSVPAGITDTQYF,TGTGCCAGCAGTGTCCCAGCGGGAATCACAGATACGCAGTATTTT
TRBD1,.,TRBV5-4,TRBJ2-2,CASFRTGGTGELFF,TGTGCCAGCTTTCGGACAGGGGGCACCGGGGAGCTGTTTTTT
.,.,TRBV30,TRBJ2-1,CALIVGGYNEQFF,TGTGCCCTTATAGTGGGGGGCTACAATGAGCAGTTCTTC
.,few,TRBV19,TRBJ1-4,CASSTRIGGLYEKLFF,TGTGCCAGTAGTACCCGAATAGGGGGGCTTTATGAAAAACTGTTTTTT
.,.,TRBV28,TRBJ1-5,CASSLTATTQPQHF,TGTGCCAGCAGTTTAACGGCTACGACTCAGCCCCAGCATTTT
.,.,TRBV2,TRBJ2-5,CASSPGRETQYF,TGTGCCAGCAGTCCGGGGAGGGAGACCCAGTACTTC
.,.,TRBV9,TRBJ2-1,CASSVATSSYNEQFF,TGTGCCAGCAGCGTAGCTACGAGCTCCTACAATGAGCAGTTCTTC
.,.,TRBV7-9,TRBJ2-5,CASSPQGLETQYF,TGTGCCAGCAGCCCCCAGGGGCTGGAGACCCAGTACTTC
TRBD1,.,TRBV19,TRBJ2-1,CASSMSGQVINEQFF,TGTGCCAGTAGTATGTCGGGACAGGTAATCAATGAGCAGTTCTTC
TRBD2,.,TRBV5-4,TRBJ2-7,CASSSDRLGTSGTYEQYF,TGTGCCAGCAGCTCCGACAGACTTGGGACTAGCGGGACCTACGAGCAGTACTTC
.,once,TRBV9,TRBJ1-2,CASSPLGRETDGYTF,TGTGCCAGCAGCCCTCTTGGGAGGGAAACTGATGGCTACACCTTC
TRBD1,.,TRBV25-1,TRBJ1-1,CASSMGQGVLGTEAFF,TGTGCCAGCAGTATGGGACAGGGCGTGTTAGGCACTGAAGCTTTCTTT
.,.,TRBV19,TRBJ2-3,CASSIAGGSTDTQYF,TGTGCCAGTAGTATTGCAGGGGGGAGCACAGATACGCAGTATTTT
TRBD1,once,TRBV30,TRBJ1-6,CALATGQTYNSPLHF,TGTGCCTTGGCTACGGGACAGACCTATAATTCACCCCTCCACTTT
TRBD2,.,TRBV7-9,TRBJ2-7,CASSLVAGGSYEQYF,TGTGCCAGCAGCTTAGTAGCGGGAGGCTCCTACGAGCAGTACTTC
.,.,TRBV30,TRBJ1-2,CAWSVQGYGYTF,TGTGCCTGGAGTGTCCAGGGGTATGGCTACACCTTC
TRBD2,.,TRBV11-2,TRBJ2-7,CASSHGLAETYEQYF,TGTGCCAGCAGCCATGGACTAGCGGAAACCTACGAGCAGTACTTC
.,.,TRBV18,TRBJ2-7,CASSPGRTTYEQYF,TGTGCCAGCTCACCGGGCAGAACCACCTACGAGCAGTACTTC
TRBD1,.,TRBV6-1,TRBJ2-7,CASSEDRSRTGEQYF,TGTGCCAGCAGTGAGGACAGGTCTCGAACGGGCGAGCAGTACTTC
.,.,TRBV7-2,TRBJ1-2,CASSSKTAETYGYTF,TGTGCCAGCAGCTCTAAGACAGCGGAAACCTATGGCTACACCTTC